Sequencing of this TCR beta chain was carried out in a study of cytomegalovirus exposure and HLA in healthy donors. About the study: It was reported in a later analysis that the approximately 120 validation repertoires used the same platform as the approximately 690 first-cohort repertoires. The study's findings and limits: Overall, around 160 TCR beta chains were annotated as cytomegalovirus-associated. Testing in vitro showed three CMV-associated chains specific for CMV antigens.

Of note for this clone: Its cognate antigen is unknown.

The CDR3 spans 12 residues. Trimming removed 6 bases from V and 5 bases from J, with 9 bases in between. Germline assignment: CDR1 KGHSH and CDR2 LQKENI. The donors were members of the roughly 120-subject validation cohort (separate from the approximately 670-subject first cohort). Only in-frame clones appear in the TCRdb table, and some are missing; sequencing was by immunoSEQ multiplex PCR. The sample gives 150,000 to 200,000 clones, 85% of which show up once; around 2.5% is in the top ten. The rearrangement links TRBV18 to TRBJ2-3; tentative D call: TRBD1 (7 bases). The sequence was collected from a man aged 30-40 years in good health and CMV-seropositive. What was sequenced was PBMCs. CDR3 amino acids: CASSQGGDTQYF. CDR3 DNA: TGTGCCAGCTCCCAGGGGGGAGATACGCAGTATTTT.